The 19 T cell receptor beta chains below were found in one sample sequenced in a study of beta chain features in type 1 diabetes. Expressed TCRB transcripts were sequenced, since all the RNA that had been isolated was reverse transcribed. This table comes from immunoSEQ multiplex PCR, and its TCRdb copy is limited to in-frame clones, with some not included. This table holds 450,000 to 600,000 clones, over 25% found once. The sequenced sample consisted of naive CD4+ T cells from blood. The receptors were sampled from a man between 18 and 35 years old in good health.

To note about this clone: The identical CDR3 is also encoded by other nucleotide sequences in the sample. The chain is built from TRBV7-9 and TRBJ2-7, with a tentative D call TRBD1 (5 bases). This CDR3 region has 13 residues. Germline CDR1 and CDR2: SEHNR and FQNEAQ (reference sequence). Deletions cut 2 bases from V and 1 base from J, with 6 bases between. As DNA, the CDR3 is TGTGCCAGCAGCTTACCAGGGTCCTACGAGCAGTACTTC. This translates into CASSLPGSYEQYF.

This clone turned up a few times. V gene TRBV28 combines with J gene TRBJ2-1; 11 positions match TRBD1. V was pared by 5 bases and J by 7 bases, with 4 bases of the junction left unmatched. CDR3 length: 14 amino acids. Germline V gives CDR1 MDHEN, CDR2 SYDVKM. The CDR3, as DNA: TGTGCCAGCAGTCCGGGACAGGGGGTTAATGAGCAGTTCTTC. This sequence encodes CASSPGQGVNEQFF.

This clone was picked up a small number of times. In the same sample, other DNA sequences code for this CDR3. The chain links TRBV15 to TRBJ2-5; D is unresolved. This CDR3 comprises 13 residues. V gave up 0 bases and J gave up 5 bases, with 7 bases separating them. Germline assignment: CDR1 LNHNV and CDR2 YYDKDF (reference sequence). As DNA, the CDR3 is TGTGCCACCAGCAGAGATCTCAAGGAGACCCAGTACTTC. This translates into CATSRDLKETQYF.

The V and J genes are TRBV27 and TRBJ2-6; D is ambiguous. Trimming took 0 bases from V and 0 from J, leaving 3 bases between them. The CDR3 extends over 15 amino acids. Germline CDR1 is MNHEY and CDR2 is SMNVEV (reference sequence). CDR3 in amino acids: CASSLSRSGANVLTF. In DNA form, the CDR3 reads TGTGCCAGCAGTTTATCACGCTCTGGGGCCAACGTCCTGACTTTC.

This rearrangement joins TRBV11-2 to TRBJ2-5; weak D call: TRBD2 (6 bases). V was trimmed by 5 bases and J by 5 bases, leaving 18 bases between them. Per germline, CDR1 SGHAT and CDR2 FQNNGV. This CDR3 is 15 amino acids long. CDR3 nucleotides: TGTGCCAGCAGCCAAGATGGCGGGGTGGACGAGACCCAGTACTTC. It is translated as CASSQDGGVDETQYF.

This rearrangement joins TRBV27 to TRBJ2-7; 7 bases align to TRBD2. The CDR3 runs 16 residues. Unmatched junction bases numbered 16, after V lost 6 bases and J lost 5 bases. Germline CDR1 reads MNHEY; CDR2 reads SMNVEV (reference sequence). The CDR3: CASSELRLAGTDEQYF. CDR3 DNA sequence: TGTGCCAGCAGCGAGCTCCGACTAGCCGGGACGGACGAGCAGTACTTC.

The chain recombines TRBV30 with TRBJ2-5, with unresolved D. This CDR3 region has 13 residues. Trimming shortened V by 6 bases and J by 2 bases, and 13 bases separated the two germline ends. Germline V lookup: CDR1 GTSNPN, CDR2 SVGIG (reference sequence). CDR3 nucleotide sequence: TGTGCCTGTTATGGGTTCCGTCAAGAGACCCAGTACTTC. It translates to CACYGFRQETQYF.

This clone was counted a few times. V is TRBV29-1 and J is TRBJ2-7; D possibly matches TRBD1 or TRBD2 (5 bases each). In germline, CDR1 is SQVTM, CDR2 ANQGSEA. The CDR3 is 13 amino acids. V was cut by 7 bases and J by 0 bases, with 13 bases left in between. For the CDR3, the DNA is TGCAGCGGGTGGGACGGCCGCTCCTACGAGCAGTACTTC. It encodes CSGWDGRSYEQYF.

The V gene is TRBV6-5, the J gene TRBJ1-1, with 10 nucleotides matching TRBD1. The CDR3 runs to 12 residues. Germline V gene lookup returns CDR1 MNHEY and CDR2 SVGAGI. After removal of 6 bases from V and 8 bases from J, the junction contained 3 bases not matched to a gene. The CDR3, as DNA: TGTGCCAGCAGGCGACAGGGGGCAGAAGCTTTCTTT. Translating gives CASRRQGAEAFF.

This clone came up a few times. The chain combines TRBV9 with TRBJ2-3; D is unresolved. Germline V gene sequence: CDR1 SGDLS, CDR2 YYNGEE. Trimming stripped 0 bases from V and 1 base from J, with 6 bases between. The CDR3 covers 14 residues. CDR3 sequence reads: CASSVAARTDTQYF. The CDR3 DNA reads TGTGCCAGCAGCGTAGCAGCTCGCACAGATACGCAGTATTTT.

This clone was seen more than once but under ten times. This sequence joins TRBV29-1 and TRBJ2-3; perhaps TRBD2 as D (5 bases). From germline, CDR1 is SQVTM and CDR2 ANQGSEA. The CDR3 is 13 residues long. V dropped 8 bases and J dropped 2 bases, with 14 bases sitting between them. The DNA for the CDR3 is TGCAGCCTTAGGACTCAATTCACAGATACGCAGTATTTT. It is translated as CSLRTQFTDTQYF.

This clone has just a few counts. V gene TRBV7-2 combines with J gene TRBJ2-7, with 7 bases matching TRBD2. The CDR3 consists of 14 residues. Trimming at V came to 5 bases and at J to 3 bases, leaving 7 bases not matched to a gene. CDR1 and CDR2 from the germline V gene are SGHTA and FQGNSA. As DNA, the CDR3 is TGTGCCAGCAGCCTCGAACTAGCGATCTACGAGCAGTACTTC. This gives the protein CASSLELAIYEQYF.

This chain connects TRBV30 to TRBJ1-2; the D is unclear. The CDR3 totals 14 residues. The ends were cut back, 3 bases at V and 3 bases at J, with 14 bases in the middle. Germline assignment: CDR1 GTSNPN and CDR2 SVGIG (reference sequence). CDR3 protein: CAWSGEGKDYGYTF. CDR3 coding DNA: TGTGCCTGGAGCGGGGAAGGGAAGGACTATGGCTACACCTTC.

This clone was recorded a few times. The V call is TRBV18, the J call TRBJ2-7; TRBD2 aligns across 9 bases. With V trimmed by 1 base and J by 0 bases, 4 bases remained unmatched. CDR1 KGHSH and CDR2 LQKENI come from the germline V gene. CDR3 length equals 16 residues. CDR3 amino acids: CASSPRTSATSYEQYF. The CDR3 DNA is TGTGCCAGCTCACCACGGACTAGCGCAACCTCCTACGAGCAGTACTTC.

V and J are TRBV2 and TRBJ2-1, with D unresolved. The germline V and J ends were trimmed by 7 bases and 0 bases, with 10 bases remaining between them. This CDR3 spans 14 amino acids. Germline-derived CDR1 and CDR2 are SNHLY and FYNNEI. DNA of the CDR3: TGTGCCAGCACGGGTCGGAGCTCCTACAATGAGCAGTTCTTC. This gives the protein CASTGRSSYNEQFF.

The chain joins TRBV20-1 to TRBJ2-1; unclear D gene. Between the trimmed V and J ends, which lost 6 bases and 5 bases, there was a span of 5 bases. In germline, CDR1 is DFQATT, CDR2 SNEGSKA (reference sequence). The CDR3 contains 10 residues. CDR3: CSAEDNEQFF. CDR3 nucleotides: TGCAGTGCAGAAGACAATGAGCAGTTCTTC.

This clone has just a few counts. This chain links TRBV19 with TRBJ2-3, with 8 bases that match TRBD2. After removal of 5 bases from V and 2 bases from J, the junction contained 3 bases not matched to a gene. CDR3 length: 14 amino acids. CDR1 and CDR2 from the germline V gene are LNHDA and SQIVND (reference sequence). DNA for the CDR3: TGTGCCAGTAGTCGGACTAGCCCCACAGATACGCAGTATTTT. It is translated as CASSRTSPTDTQYF.

This chain uses TRBV30 with TRBJ1-1; D call uncertain. Germline V CDR1 and CDR2: GTSNPN, SVGIG (reference sequence). The CDR3 length is 15 residues. V lost 3 bases and J 0 bases, leaving 14 bases between the germline ends. The CDR3 sequence: CAWSVVGIMNTEAFF. The CDR3 region has the DNA TGTGCCTGGAGCGTCGTTGGAATCATGAACACTGAAGCTTTCTTT.

This chain joins TRBV29-1 and TRBJ1-1; TRBD1 matches at 7 bases. The ends lost 7 bases at V and 6 bases at J; junction bases unmatched: 11. The CDR3 runs to 13 residues. CDR1 is SQVTM and CDR2 is ANQGSEA in the germline V gene. CDR3 coding DNA: TGCAGCGGCTCGACAGGGTCTGGGGCTGAAGCTTTCTTT. Translated, it gives CSGSTGSGAEAFF.